This entry concerns a single T cell receptor beta chain. What it binds is unknown. Time point indicated: pretreatment peripheral blood. In each PCR, synthetic TCR analog templates were spiked in. The data were produced by immunoSEQ multiplex PCR, yet TCRdb's version contains in-frame clones alone and is incomplete. The data hold roughly 45,000 clones, with about 84% observed a single time. This CDR3 spans 15 amino acids. V lost 0 bases and J lost 3, with 12 bases in between. In germline, CDR1 is LNHDA, CDR2 SQIVND (reference sequence). This record comes from a study of PD-L1 blockade in urothelial cancer. Overall study findings and caveats: Patients who had durable benefit saw their tumor-associated blood clones expand more at 3 weeks.

This sequence was found in a man aged 55-75 years with urothelial cancer. The sample in question was PBMCs, obtained around atezolizumab (anti-PD-L1) treatment. The chain is built from TRBV19 and TRBJ2-7; TRBD2 might be the D (5 bases). The CDR3 DNA reads as TGTGCCAGTAGTATAGATCTGCCGGGATACTACGAGCAGTACTTC. It codes for CASSIDLPGYYEQYF. Together with reference TRBV19 and TRBJ2-7, the CDR3 gives the full variable domain: DGGITQSPKYLFRKEGQNVTLSCEQNLNHDAMYWYRQDPGQGLRLIYYSQIVNDFQKGDIAEGYSVSREKKESFPLTVTSAQKNPTAFYLCASSIDLPGYYEQYFGPGTRLTVT.